This entry concerns a single T cell receptor (beta chain). Its antigen is still unknown. The authors obtained around 2 micrograms of genomic DNA from cryopreserved PBMCs for TCR beta libraries. This entry belongs to a study of cytotoxic CD8 clonotypes in ibrutinib-treated CLL. Study at large: The cohort had around 10 relapsed/refractory and some 14 treatment-naive patients, 17 to 18 IGHV unmutated.

Whole-study results and caveats: Baseline levels of clonality went above those of age-matched healthy donors and moved with circulating CD8+ T-cell counts.

Repertoires were generated with immunoSEQ multiplex PCR, while TCRdb's copy carries only in-frame clones and drops some. Here the sample spans more than 110,000 clones, around 81% being singletons. Germline CDR1 MNHEY, CDR2 SMNVEV (reference sequence). This CDR3 region has 12 residues. V was cut by 1 base and J by 4 bases, with 3 bases left in between. Sequencing used PBMCs, obtained after 36 months of ibrutinib treatment. This receptor was identified in a human donor with chronic lymphocytic leukemia. V and J are TRBV27 and TRBJ2-3; D uncertain. CDR3 amino acids: CASSLLSDTQYF. The DNA for the CDR3 is TGTGCCAGCAGTTTATTGTCAGATACGCAGTATTTT.